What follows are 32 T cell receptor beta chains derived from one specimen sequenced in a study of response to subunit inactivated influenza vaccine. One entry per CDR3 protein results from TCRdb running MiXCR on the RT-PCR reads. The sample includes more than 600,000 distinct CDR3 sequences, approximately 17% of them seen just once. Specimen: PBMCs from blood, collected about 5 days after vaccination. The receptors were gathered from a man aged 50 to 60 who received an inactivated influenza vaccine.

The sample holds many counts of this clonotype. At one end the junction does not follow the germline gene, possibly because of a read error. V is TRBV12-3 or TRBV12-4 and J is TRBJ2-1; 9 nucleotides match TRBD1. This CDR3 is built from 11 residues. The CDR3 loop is CASSRTGERIF. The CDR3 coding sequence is TGTGCCAGCAGCAGGACAGGGGAACGGATCTTC.

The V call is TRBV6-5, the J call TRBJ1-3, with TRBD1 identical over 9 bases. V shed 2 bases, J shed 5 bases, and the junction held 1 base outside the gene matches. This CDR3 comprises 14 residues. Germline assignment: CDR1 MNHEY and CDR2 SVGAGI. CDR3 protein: CASSYGTGRNTIYF. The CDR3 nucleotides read TGTGCCAGCAGTTACGGGACAGGGCGAAACACCATATATTTT.

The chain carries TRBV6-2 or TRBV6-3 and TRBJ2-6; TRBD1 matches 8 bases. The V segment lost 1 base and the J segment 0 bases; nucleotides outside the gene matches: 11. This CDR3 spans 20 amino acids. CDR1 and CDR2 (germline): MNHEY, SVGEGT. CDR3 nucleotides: TGTGCCAGCAGTTACTTGATCAGGGGGCTATACAGCTCTGGGGCCAACGTCCTGACTTTC. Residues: CASSYLIRGLYSSGANVLTF.

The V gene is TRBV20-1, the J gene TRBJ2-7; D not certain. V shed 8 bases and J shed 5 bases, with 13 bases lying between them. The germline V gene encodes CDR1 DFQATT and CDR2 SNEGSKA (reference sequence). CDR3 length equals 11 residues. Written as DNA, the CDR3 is TGCAGTCTAACTCGTTCGGACGAGCAGTACTTC. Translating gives CSLTRSDEQYF.

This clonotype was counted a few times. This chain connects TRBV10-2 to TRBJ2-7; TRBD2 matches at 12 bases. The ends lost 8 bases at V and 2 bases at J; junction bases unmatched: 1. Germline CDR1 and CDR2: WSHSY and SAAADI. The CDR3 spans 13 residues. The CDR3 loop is CASGLAGPYEQYF. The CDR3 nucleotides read TGCGCCAGCGGACTAGCGGGGCCCTACGAGCAGTACTTC.

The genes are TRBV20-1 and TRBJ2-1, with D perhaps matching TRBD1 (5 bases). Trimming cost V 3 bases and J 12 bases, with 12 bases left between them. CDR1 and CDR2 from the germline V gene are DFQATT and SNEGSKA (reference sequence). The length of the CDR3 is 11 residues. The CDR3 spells CSARAVRAQFF. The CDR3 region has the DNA TGCAGTGCTAGGGCAGTCAGGGCGCAGTTCTTC.

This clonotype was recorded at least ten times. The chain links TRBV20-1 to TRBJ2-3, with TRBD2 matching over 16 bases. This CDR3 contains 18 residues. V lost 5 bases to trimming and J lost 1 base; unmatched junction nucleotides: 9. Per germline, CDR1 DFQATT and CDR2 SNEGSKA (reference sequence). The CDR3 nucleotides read TGCAGTGCTCGGCCGGGACTAGCGGGAGGGCGACGCACAGATACGCAGTATTTT. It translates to CSARPGLAGGRRTDTQYF.

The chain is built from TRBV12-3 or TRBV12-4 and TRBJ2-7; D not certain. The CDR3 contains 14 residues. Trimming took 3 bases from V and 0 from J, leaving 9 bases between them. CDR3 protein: CASSLFYNSYEQYF. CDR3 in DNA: TGTGCCAGCAGTTTGTTCTACAACTCCTACGAGCAGTACTTC.

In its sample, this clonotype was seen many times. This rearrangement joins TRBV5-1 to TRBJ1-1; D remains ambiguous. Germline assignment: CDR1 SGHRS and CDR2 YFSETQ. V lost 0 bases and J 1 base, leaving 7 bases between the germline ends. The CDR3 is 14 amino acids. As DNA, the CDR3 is TGCGCCAGCAGCTTGGAATCAGGGAACACTGAAGCTTTCTTT. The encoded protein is CASSLESGNTEAFF.

The DNA of the CDR3 is TGTACCCGCAGCCTAGCCCAAGCCCGGGGGCGCTTGATAGATACGCAGTATTTT. Translation gives CTRSLAQARGRLIDTQYF. The rearrangement joins TRBV5-8 to TRBJ2-3, with D perhaps assigned TRBD1 or TRBD2 (6 bases each). Germline values: CDR1 SGHTS, CDR2 YDEGEE. The CDR3 is 18 amino acids.

As DNA, the CDR3 is TGTGCCAGCAGCTTAGGATCTACCGCACCTTCCTATGGCTACACCTTC. This gives the protein CASSLGSTAPSYGYTF. The chain recombines TRBV7-9 with TRBJ1-2, with D unresolved. V gave up 1 base and J gave up 4 bases, with 16 bases separating them. Germline assignment: CDR1 SEHNR and CDR2 FQNEAQ (reference sequence). The CDR3 is 16 residues long. Full variable domain (outside the CDR3, taken from reference TRBV7-9 and TRBJ1-2): DTGVSQNPRHKITKRGQNVTFRCDPISEHNRLYWYRQTLGQGPEFLTYFQNEAQLEKSRLLSDRFSAERPKGSFSTLEIQRTEQGDSAMYLCASSLGSTAPSYGYTFGSGTRLTVV.

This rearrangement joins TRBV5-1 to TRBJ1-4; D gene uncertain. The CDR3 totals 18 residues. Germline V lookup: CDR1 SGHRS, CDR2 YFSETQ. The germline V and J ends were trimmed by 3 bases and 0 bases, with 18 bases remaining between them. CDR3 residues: CASSSRPSPLATNEKLFF. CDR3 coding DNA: TGCGCCAGCAGCTCGCGACCGTCCCCCCTCGCAACTAATGAAAAACTGTTTTTT.

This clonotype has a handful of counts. The CDR3 DNA sequence: TGTGCCAGTAGTATAGCAGGGATTCAAGAGACCCAGTACTTC. It translates to CASSIAGIQETQYF. The V call is TRBV19, the J call TRBJ2-5; maybe TRBD1 (5 bases). The V gene's germline CDR1 is LNHDA and CDR2 SQIVND (reference sequence). The CDR3 totals 14 residues. The ends were cut back, 1 base at V and 2 bases at J, with 8 bases in the middle.

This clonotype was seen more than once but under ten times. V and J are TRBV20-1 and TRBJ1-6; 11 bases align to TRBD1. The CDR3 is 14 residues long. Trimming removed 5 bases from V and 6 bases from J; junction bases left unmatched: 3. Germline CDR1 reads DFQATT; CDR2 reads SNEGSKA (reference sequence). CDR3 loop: CSAGTGGFNSPLHF. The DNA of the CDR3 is TGCAGTGCTGGGACAGGGGGGTTTAATTCACCCCTCCACTTT.

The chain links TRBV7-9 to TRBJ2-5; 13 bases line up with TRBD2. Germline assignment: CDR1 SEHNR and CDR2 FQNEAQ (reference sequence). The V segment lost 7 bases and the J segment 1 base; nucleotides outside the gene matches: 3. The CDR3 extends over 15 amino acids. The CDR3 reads CASTRLAGGQETQYF. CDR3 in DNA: TGTGCCAGCACCAGACTAGCGGGGGGCCAAGAGACCCAGTACTTC.

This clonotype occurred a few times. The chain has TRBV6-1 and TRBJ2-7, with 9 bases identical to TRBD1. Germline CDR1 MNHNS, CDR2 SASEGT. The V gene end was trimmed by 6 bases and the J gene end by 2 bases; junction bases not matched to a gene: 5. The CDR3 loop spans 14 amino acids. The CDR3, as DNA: TGTGCCAGCAGGAGGACAGGGGTCACCTACGAGCAGTACTTC. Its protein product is CASRRTGVTYEQYF.

The CDR3 reads CASSSTVNNEQFF. The CDR3 DNA reads as TGTGCCAGCAGTTCTACGGTTAACAATGAGCAGTTCTTC. The V call is TRBV12-3 or TRBV12-4, the J call TRBJ2-1; no clear D gene. CDR3 length: 13 amino acids. V was shortened by 4 bases and J by 5 bases, with 9 bases between the two germline ends.

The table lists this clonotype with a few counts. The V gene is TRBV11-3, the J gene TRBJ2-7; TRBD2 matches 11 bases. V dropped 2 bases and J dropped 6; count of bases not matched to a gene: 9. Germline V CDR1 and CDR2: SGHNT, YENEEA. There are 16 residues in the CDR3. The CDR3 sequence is CASSLNSLAGGGEQYF. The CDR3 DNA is TGTGCCAGCAGCTTAAACTCCCTAGCGGGAGGAGGCGAGCAGTACTTC. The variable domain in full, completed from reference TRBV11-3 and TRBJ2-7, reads EAGVVQSPRYKIIEKKQPVAFWCNPISGHNTLYWYLQNLGQGPELLIRYENEEAVDDSQLPKDRFSAERLKGVDSTLKIQPAELGDSAVYLCASSLNSLAGGGEQYFGPGTRLTVT.

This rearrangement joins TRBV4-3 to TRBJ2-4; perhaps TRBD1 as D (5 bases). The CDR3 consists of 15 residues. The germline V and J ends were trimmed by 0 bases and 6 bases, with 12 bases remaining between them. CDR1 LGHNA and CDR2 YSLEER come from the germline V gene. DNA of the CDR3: TGCGCCAGCAGCCAAGAGTGGGGCATCGTAAACATTCAGTACTTC. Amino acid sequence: CASSQEWGIVNIQYF.

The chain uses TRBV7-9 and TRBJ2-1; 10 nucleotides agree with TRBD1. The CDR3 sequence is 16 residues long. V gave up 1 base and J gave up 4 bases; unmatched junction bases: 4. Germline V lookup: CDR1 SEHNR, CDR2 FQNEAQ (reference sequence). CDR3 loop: CASSLVGTGAYNEQFF. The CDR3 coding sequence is TGTGCCAGCAGCTTAGTAGGGACAGGGGCATACAATGAGCAGTTCTTC.

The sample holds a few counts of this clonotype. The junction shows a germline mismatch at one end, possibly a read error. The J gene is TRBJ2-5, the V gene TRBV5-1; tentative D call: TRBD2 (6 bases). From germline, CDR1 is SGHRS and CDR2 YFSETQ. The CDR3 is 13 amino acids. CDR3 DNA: TGCGCCAGCAGCGTACCGGGGGAAGAGGCCCAGTACTTC. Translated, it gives CASSVPGEEAQYF.

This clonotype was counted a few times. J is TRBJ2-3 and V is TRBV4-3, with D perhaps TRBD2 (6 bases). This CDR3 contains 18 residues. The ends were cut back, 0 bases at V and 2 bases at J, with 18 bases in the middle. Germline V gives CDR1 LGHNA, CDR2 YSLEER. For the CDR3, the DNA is TGCGCCAGCAGCCAAGATCTCGCGGGACCCTTGAACACAGATACGCAGTATTTT. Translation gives CASSQDLAGPLNTDTQYF.

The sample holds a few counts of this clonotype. CDR3 loop: CASSPRPSYEQYF. Written as DNA, the CDR3 is TGTGCCAGCAGCCCCCGGCCTTCCTACGAGCAGTACTTC. The chain uses TRBV7-2 and TRBJ2-7; no definite D call. Germline-derived CDR1 and CDR2 are SGHTA and FQGNSA. The CDR3 runs 13 residues. V was cut by 5 bases and J by 1 base, with 9 bases left in between.

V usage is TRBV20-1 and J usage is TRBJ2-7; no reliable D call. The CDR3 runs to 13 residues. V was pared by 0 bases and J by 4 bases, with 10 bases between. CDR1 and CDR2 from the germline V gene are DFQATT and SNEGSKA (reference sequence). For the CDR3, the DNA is TGCAGTGCTAGAGATGTCGTCAGGTACGAGCAGTACTTC. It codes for CSARDVVRYEQYF.

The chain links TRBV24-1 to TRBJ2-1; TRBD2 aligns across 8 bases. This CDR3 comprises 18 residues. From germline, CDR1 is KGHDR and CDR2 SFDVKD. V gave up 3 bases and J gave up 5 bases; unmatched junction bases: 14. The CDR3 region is CATSDPRGEREINNEQFF. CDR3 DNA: TGTGCCACCAGTGATCCCCGGGGGGAGCGGGAGATTAACAATGAGCAGTTCTTC.

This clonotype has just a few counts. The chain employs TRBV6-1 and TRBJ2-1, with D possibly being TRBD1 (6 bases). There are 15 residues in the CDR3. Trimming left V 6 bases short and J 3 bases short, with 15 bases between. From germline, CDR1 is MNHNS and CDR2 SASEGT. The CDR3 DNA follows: TGTGCCAGCAGCCCGCGGCAGGGGCGCTACAATGAGCAGTTCTTC. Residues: CASSPRQGRYNEQFF.

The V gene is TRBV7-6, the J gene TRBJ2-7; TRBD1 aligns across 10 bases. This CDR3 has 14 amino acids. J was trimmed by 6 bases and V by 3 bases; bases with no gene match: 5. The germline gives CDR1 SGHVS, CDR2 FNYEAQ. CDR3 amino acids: CASSFGTGDAEQYF. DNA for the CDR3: TGTGCCAGCAGCTTCGGGACAGGGGATGCCGAGCAGTACTTC.

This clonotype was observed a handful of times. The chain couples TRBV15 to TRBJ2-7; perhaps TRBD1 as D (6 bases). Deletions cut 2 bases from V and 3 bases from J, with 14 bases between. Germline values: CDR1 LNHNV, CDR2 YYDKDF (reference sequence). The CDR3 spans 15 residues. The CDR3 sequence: CATSRRDTLGYEQYF. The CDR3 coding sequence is TGTGCCACCAGCAGACGGGACACCTTGGGCTACGAGCAGTACTTC.

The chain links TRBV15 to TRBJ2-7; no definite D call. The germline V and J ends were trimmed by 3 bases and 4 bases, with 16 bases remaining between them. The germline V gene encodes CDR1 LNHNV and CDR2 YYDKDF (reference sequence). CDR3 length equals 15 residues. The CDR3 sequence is CATSSDPVVGYEQYF. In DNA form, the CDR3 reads TGTGCCACCAGCAGCGACCCGGTCGTTGGGTACGAGCAGTACTTC.

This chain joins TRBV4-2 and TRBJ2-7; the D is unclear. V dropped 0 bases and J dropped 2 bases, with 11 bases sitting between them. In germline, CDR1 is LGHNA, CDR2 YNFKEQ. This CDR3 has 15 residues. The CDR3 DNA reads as TGTGCCAGCAGCCAAGATGTCCTAGAAGCCTACGAGCAGTACTTC. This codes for CASSQDVLEAYEQYF.

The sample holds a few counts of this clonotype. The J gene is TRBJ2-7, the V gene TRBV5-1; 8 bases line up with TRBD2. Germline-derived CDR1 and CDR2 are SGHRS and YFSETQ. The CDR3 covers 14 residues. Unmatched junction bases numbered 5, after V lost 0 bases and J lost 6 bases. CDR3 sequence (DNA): TGCGCCAGCAGCTTGGCACAGCGGGGGATCGAGCAGTACTTC. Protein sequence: CASSLAQRGIEQYF.

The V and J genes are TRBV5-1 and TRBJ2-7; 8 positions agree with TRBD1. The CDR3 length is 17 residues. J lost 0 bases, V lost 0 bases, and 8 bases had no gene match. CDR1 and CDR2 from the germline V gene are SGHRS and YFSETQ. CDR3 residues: CASSLAPRGPSSYEQYF. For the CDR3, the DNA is TGCGCCAGCAGCTTGGCTCCCAGGGGGCCGAGCTCCTACGAGCAGTACTTC.